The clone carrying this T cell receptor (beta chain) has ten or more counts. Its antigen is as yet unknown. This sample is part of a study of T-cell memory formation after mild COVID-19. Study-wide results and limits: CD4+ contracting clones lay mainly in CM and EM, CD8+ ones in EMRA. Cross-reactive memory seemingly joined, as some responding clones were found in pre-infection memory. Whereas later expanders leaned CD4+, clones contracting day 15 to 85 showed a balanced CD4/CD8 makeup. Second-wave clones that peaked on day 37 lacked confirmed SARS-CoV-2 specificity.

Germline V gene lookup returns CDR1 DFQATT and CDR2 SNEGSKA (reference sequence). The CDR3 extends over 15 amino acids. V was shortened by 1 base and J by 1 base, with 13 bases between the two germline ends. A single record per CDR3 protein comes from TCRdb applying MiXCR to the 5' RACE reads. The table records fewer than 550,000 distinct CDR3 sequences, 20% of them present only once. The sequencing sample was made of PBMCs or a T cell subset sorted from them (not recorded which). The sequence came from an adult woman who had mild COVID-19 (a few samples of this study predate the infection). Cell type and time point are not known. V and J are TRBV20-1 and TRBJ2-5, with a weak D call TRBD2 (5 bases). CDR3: CSARVLRAGQETQYF. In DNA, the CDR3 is TGCAGTGCTAGAGTCCTTCGGGCGGGCCAAGAGACCCAGTACTTC.